The subject of this entry is one T cell receptor (beta chain). The antigen remains undetermined. This entry comes from a study of cytomegalovirus exposure and HLA in healthy donors. Overall study results and limits: Reportedly, fewer N-insertions than the 666-donor mean appeared in an Asian-associated ancestry cluster in a later analysis.

Germline V lookup: CDR1 SGHRS, CDR2 YFSETQ. The J segment lost 4 bases and the V segment lost 6 bases, leaving 13 bases of the junction unmatched. The CDR3 has 16 residues. This PCR relied on a set of 60 Vbeta primers and 13 Jbeta primers. TCRdb keeps only in-frame clones here, not all; method: immunoSEQ multiplex PCR. Of approximately 150,000 clones listed, roughly three quarters are singletons. What was sequenced was PBMCs. This TCR came from a man aged 55 to 69 in good health and CMV-seronegative. The chain recombines TRBV5-1 with TRBJ2-3; 8 bases fit TRBD1. Here the CDR3 reads CASNPTQGARADTQYF. For the CDR3, the DNA is TGCGCCAGCAACCCTACTCAGGGGGCTCGCGCAGATACGCAGTATTTT.